These 8 T cell receptor beta chains were all obtained from the same sample, sequenced in a study of shared clonotypes between healthy human individuals. Here immunoSEQ multiplex PCR was the method, and the copy in TCRdb shows in-frame clones only, minus some. Of more than 2,000,000 clones in the sample, just over 90% were seen once. The sequenced sample was naive CD4+ T cells from PBMCs. Subset specified: CD45RA+ positively selected. The receptors here all came from a man aged 18 to 35 in good health. Some clones in this sample may be carry-over from other donors' samples.

V is TRBV10-3 and J is TRBJ2-1; no clear D. Germline CDR1 and CDR2: ENHRY and SYGVKD. The V gene lost 11 bases and the J gene lost 7 bases, with 12 bases spanning the gap. The CDR3 is 11 residues long. CDR3 residues: CASSAKNEQFF. DNA for the CDR3: TGTGCCTCATCAGCGAAGAATGAGCAGTTCTTC.

The J gene is TRBJ2-7, the V gene TRBV4-1; a possible D gene is TRBD2 (7 bases). This CDR3 has 15 amino acids. Trimming removed 0 bases at V and 5 bases at J, with 14 bases between. Germline-derived CDR1 and CDR2 are MGHRA and YSYEKL. The CDR3: CASSQEGGRVHEQYF. In DNA form, the CDR3 reads TGCGCCAGCAGCCAAGAGGGGGGGCGCGTCCACGAGCAGTACTTC.

CDR3 sequence (DNA): TGTGCCAGCAGCTTATCTCCGGGCTTAGGCGGGGAGCTGTTTTTT. Translation: CASSLSPGLGGELFF. This chain joins TRBV7-2 and TRBJ2-2; D is ambiguous. From germline, CDR1 is SGHTA and CDR2 FQGNSA. Trimming cost V 2 bases and J 7 bases, with 14 bases left between them. The CDR3 is 15 residues long.

Points on this clone: This specimen includes other DNA sequences encoding the same CDR3. The chain carries TRBV19 and TRBJ1-2; D possibly corresponds to TRBD1 (5 bases). V was pared by 6 bases and J by 2 bases, with 13 bases between. Looked up from germline, CDR1 is LNHDA and CDR2 is SQIVND (reference sequence). This CDR3 has 14 amino acids. CDR3 sequence reads: CASSIGGSNYGYTF. The CDR3 DNA reads TGTGCCAGTAGCATTGGGGGGAGCAACTATGGCTACACCTTC.

This chain uses TRBV28 with TRBJ2-2; 8 positions match TRBD1. Trimming took 4 bases from V and 5 from J; bases not matched to a gene: 3. Looked up from germline, CDR1 is MDHEN and CDR2 is SYDVKM. The CDR3 runs 14 residues. For the CDR3, the DNA is TGTGCCAGCAGTTACAGGGGGAGGACCGGGGAGCTGTTTTTT. It specifies CASSYRGRTGELFF.

This chain uses TRBV11-2 with TRBJ1-3; D is possibly TRBD1 (5 bases). With 8 bases removed from V and 4 bases from J, the gap between germline ends came to 18 bases. The CDR3 extends over 15 amino acids. CDR1 is SGHAT, CDR2 FQNNGV, per germline. The CDR3 reads CASGLVGASGNTIYF. CDR3 DNA: TGTGCCAGCGGACTCGTTGGGGCGTCGGGAAACACCATATATTTT.

The rearrangement joins TRBV7-9 to TRBJ2-2; 7 nucleotides agree with TRBD2. The CDR3 covers 16 residues. The germline gives CDR1 SEHNR, CDR2 FQNEAQ (reference sequence). The ends lost 4 bases at V and 4 bases at J; junction bases unmatched: 9. As DNA, the CDR3 is TGTGCCAGCAGCTCCCACTTGGGGGAGGGCACCGGGGAGCTGTTTTTT. Amino acids: CASSSHLGEGTGELFF.

The CDR3 sequence is CASSEARGVGTEAFF. CDR3 nucleotides: TGTGCCAGCAGTGAAGCGCGGGGGGTAGGCACTGAAGCTTTCTTT. The chain recombines TRBV2 with TRBJ1-1; tentative D call: TRBD1 (5 bases). Germline assignment: CDR1 SNHLY and CDR2 FYNNEI. Between the trimmed V and J ends, which lost 0 bases and 4 bases, there was a span of 12 bases. The CDR3 is made up of 15 amino acids.